Each of the 12 T cell receptor beta chains below was sequenced from the same sample in a study of shared clonotypes between healthy human individuals. The naive CD8 population came from CD45RO-negative cells selected for CCR7, without terminally differentiated effector memory CD45RA+ cells. TCRdb keeps only in-frame clones here, not all; method: immunoSEQ multiplex PCR. Of around 2,000,000 clones listed, roughly 95% were seen once; the top ten hold about 1.1%. Sequences were obtained from naive CD8+ T cells sorted from blood. All receptors come from a man younger than 30 in good health.

The chain is built from TRBV19 and TRBJ2-3; D gene uncertain. This CDR3 contains 12 residues. V dropped 5 bases and J dropped 4 bases, with 7 bases sitting between them. The germline gives CDR1 LNHDA, CDR2 SQIVND (reference sequence). The CDR3 sequence: CASSLSADTQYF. As DNA, the CDR3 is TGTGCCAGTAGTCTAAGTGCAGATACGCAGTATTTT.

The V gene is TRBV13, the J gene TRBJ2-3; 7 positions match TRBD2. Trimming took 5 bases from V and 3 from J; bases not matched to a gene: 11. The CDR3 is 16 residues long. Germline V gene data show CDR1 as PRHDT and CDR2 as FYEKMQ (reference sequence). DNA for the CDR3: TGTGCCAGCAGCCCCACGGGGGAGGGCCGGACAGATACGCAGTATTTT. This translates into CASSPTGEGRTDTQYF.

The rearrangement uses TRBV9 and TRBJ1-2; weak D call: TRBD1 (6 bases). The germline gives CDR1 SGDLS, CDR2 YYNGEE. Trimming removed 4 bases from V and 7 bases from J, with 17 bases in between. This CDR3 is 14 amino acids long. The CDR3 sequence is CASSSKKGGGGYTF. The DNA of the CDR3 is TGTGCCAGCAGCTCAAAGAAGGGGGGCGGTGGCTACACCTTC.

This clone is a singleton in its sample. V is TRBV6-1 and J is TRBJ2-3; 7 nucleotides align to TRBD2. This CDR3 is built from 15 residues. Germline V gene data show CDR1 as MNHNS and CDR2 as SASEGT. V shed 8 bases, J shed 0 bases, and the junction held 8 bases outside the gene matches. The CDR3 DNA reads as TGTGCCAGCGCCCTAGCGGTCACTAGCACAGATACGCAGTATTTT. It encodes CASALAVTSTDTQYF.

Comments on this clone: Other nucleotide sequences from this sample produce the same CDR3. The chain has TRBV30 and TRBJ2-7; D could derive from TRBD1 or TRBD2 (5 bases each). The CDR3 extends over 11 amino acids. Trimming took off 5 bases at V and 1 base at J, with 6 bases between the two ends. Germline V lookup: CDR1 GTSNPN, CDR2 SVGIG (reference sequence). This CDR3 reads CAWGGSYEQYF. For the CDR3, the DNA is TGTGCCTGGGGGGGATCCTACGAGCAGTACTTC.

The chain joins TRBV27 to TRBJ2-3, with 7 bases identical to TRBD2. V was clipped by 0 bases and J by 3 bases; unmatched bases: 3. Germline-derived CDR1 and CDR2 are MNHEY and SMNVEV (reference sequence). The length of the CDR3 is 15 residues. CDR3 sequence: CASSLSAGVTDTQYF. The CDR3 DNA is TGTGCCAGCAGTTTATCGGCGGGGGTAACAGATACGCAGTATTTT.

This clone was counted a single time. Other DNA variants within this sample encode the same CDR3. The V and J genes are TRBV6-5 and TRBJ2-5; D may be TRBD2 (5 bases). CDR3 length: 12 residues. Germline V gene data show CDR1 as MNHEY and CDR2 as SVGAGI. The V gene lost 2 bases and the J gene lost 4 bases, with 5 bases spanning the gap. CDR3: CASSYSGETQYF. The CDR3 DNA reads TGTGCCAGCAGTTACAGCGGAGAGACCCAGTACTTC.

V and J are TRBV6-6 and TRBJ1-5, with D possibly matching TRBD1 (6 bases). Germline V gene sequence: CDR1 MNHNY, CDR2 SVGAGI (reference sequence). The CDR3 totals 14 residues. V was shortened by 0 bases and J by 6 bases, with 9 bases between the two germline ends. CDR3 sequence: CASSYSGGSQPQHF. In DNA form, the CDR3 reads TGTGCCAGCAGTTACTCAGGGGGGTCTCAGCCCCAGCATTTT.

The V call is TRBV7-3, the J call TRBJ2-1, with TRBD2 matching over 12 bases. The CDR3 is 15 amino acids. Germline V gene lookup returns CDR1 SGHTA and CDR2 FQGTGA. The V gene end was trimmed by 4 bases and the J gene end by 2 bases; junction bases not matched to a gene: 0. CDR3 nucleotide sequence: TGTGCCAGCAGCTCTAGCGGGGGGGCCTACAATGAGCAGTTCTTC. This translates into CASSSSGGAYNEQFF.

On this clone itself: Different DNA sequences within this sample yield the same CDR3. The V call is TRBV7-9, the J call TRBJ2-7, with D possibly called TRBD1 or TRBD2 (5 bases each). Trimming took 5 bases from V and 3 from J, leaving 11 bases between them. Germline V CDR1 and CDR2: SEHNR, FQNEAQ (reference sequence). This CDR3 contains 13 residues. The CDR3 is CASSLRDGYEQYF. The CDR3 DNA reads as TGTGCCAGCAGCCTAAGGGACGGCTACGAGCAGTACTTC. Full variable domain (outside the CDR3, taken from reference TRBV7-9 and TRBJ2-7): DTGVSQNPRHKITKRGQNVTFRCDPISEHNRLYWYRQTLGQGPEFLTYFQNEAQLEKSRLLSDRFSAERPKGSFSTLEIQRTEQGDSAMYLCASSLRDGYEQYFGPGTRLTVT.

The V call is TRBV6-1, the J call TRBJ2-7; no definite D call. Trimming removed 5 bases from V and 3 bases from J, with 5 bases in between. This CDR3 spans 11 amino acids. Germline V gives CDR1 MNHNS, CDR2 SASEGT. The CDR3 DNA follows: TGTGCCAGCAGTCCTAACTACGAGCAGTACTTC. This gives the protein CASSPNYEQYF.

This clone was recorded once. The chain combines TRBV4-1 with TRBJ1-1, with TRBD1 identical over 7 bases. Germline trimming cut 1 base from V and 3 bases from J; bases unmatched to any gene: 11. The CDR3 is 17 residues long. Germline CDR1 and CDR2: MGHRA and YSYEKL. CDR3 DNA: TGCGCCAGCAGCCAAGGGGAGGGGGCGGTAGGGTACACTGAAGCTTTCTTT. This translates into CASSQGEGAVGYTEAFF.